This T cell receptor beta chain emerged from a study of control samples from healthy donors and cancer patients. The germline V gene has CDR1 MNHEY and CDR2 SVGEGT. The CDR3 is 15 amino acids. V was shortened by 5 bases and J by 6 bases, with 20 bases between the two germline ends. Produced via immunoSEQ multiplex PCR; TCRdb's table is partial and in-frame only. In the table there are approximately 50,000 clones, about 90% of which are singletons. The J gene is TRBJ2-7, the V gene TRBV6-2 or TRBV6-3, with TRBD2 as a possible D gene (5 bases). The TCR was taken from a man in his fifties or sixties with head and neck cancer. Input material: PBMCs. In nucleotides, the CDR3 is TGTGCCAGCAGTCGATTCAAAATCCCTGAGGGCGAGCAGTACTTC. Translated, it gives CASSRFKIPEGEQYF.